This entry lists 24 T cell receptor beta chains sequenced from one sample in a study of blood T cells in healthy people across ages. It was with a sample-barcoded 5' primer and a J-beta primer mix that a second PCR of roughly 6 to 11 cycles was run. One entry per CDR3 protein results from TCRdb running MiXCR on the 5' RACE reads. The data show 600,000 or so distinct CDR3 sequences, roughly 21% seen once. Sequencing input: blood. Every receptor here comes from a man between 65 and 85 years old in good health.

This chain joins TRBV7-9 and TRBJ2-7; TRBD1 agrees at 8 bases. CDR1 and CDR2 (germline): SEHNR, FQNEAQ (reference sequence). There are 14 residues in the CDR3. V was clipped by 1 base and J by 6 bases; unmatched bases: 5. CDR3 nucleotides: TGTGCCAGCAGCTTAGATCAGGGGGCTGCCGAGCAGTACGTC. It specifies CASSLDQGAAEQYV.

CDR3 DNA: TGTGCCAGCAGTCACGGGACGGGCTCTGGAAACACCATATATTTT. It translates to CASSHGTGSGNTIYF. The chain joins TRBV27 to TRBJ1-3; TRBD1 might be the D (5 bases). Germline V gives CDR1 MNHEY, CDR2 SMNVEV (reference sequence). Trimming took off 5 bases at V and 0 bases at J, with 11 bases between the two ends. This CDR3 has 15 residues.

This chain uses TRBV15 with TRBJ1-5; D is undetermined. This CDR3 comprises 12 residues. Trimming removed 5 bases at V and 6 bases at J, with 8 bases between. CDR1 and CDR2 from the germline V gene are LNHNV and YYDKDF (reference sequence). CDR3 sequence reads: CATSLRAQPQHF. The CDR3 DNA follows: TGTGCCACCAGCCTGAGGGCTCAGCCCCAGCATTTT.

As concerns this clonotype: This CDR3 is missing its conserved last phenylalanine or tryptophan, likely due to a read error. The chain's CDR3 is CASSWQGAMSGGYTV. For the CDR3, the DNA is TGCGCCAGCAGTTGGCAGGGGGCGATGAGCGGCGGCTACACCGTC. The chain couples TRBV4-1 to TRBJ1-2; 8 nucleotides line up with TRBD1. This CDR3 has 15 residues. The V gene's germline CDR1 is MGHRA and CDR2 YSYEKL. The V segment lost 6 bases and the J segment 8 bases; nucleotides outside the gene matches: 14.

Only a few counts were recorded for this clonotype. For the CDR3, the DNA is TGTGCCACCAGCAGAGATCTTAGGGGGGGAGAGACCCAGTACTTC. This encodes CATSRDLRGGETQYF. The V gene is TRBV15, the J gene TRBJ2-5; TRBD2 is a possible D gene (7 bases). V was cut by 0 bases and J by 4 bases, with 12 bases left in between. Germline-derived CDR1 and CDR2 are LNHNV and YYDKDF (reference sequence). The CDR3 has 15 amino acids.

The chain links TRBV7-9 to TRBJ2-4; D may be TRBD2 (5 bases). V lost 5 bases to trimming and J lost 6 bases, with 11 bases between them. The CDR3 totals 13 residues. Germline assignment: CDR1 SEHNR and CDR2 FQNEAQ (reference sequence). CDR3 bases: TGTGCCAGCAGCCCGACGGACTCAAACATTCAGTACTTC. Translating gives CASSPTDSNIQYF.

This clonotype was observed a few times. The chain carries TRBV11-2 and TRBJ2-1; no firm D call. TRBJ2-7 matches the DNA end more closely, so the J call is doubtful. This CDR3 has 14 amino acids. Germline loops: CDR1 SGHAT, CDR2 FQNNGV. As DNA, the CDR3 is TGTGCCAGCAGCTTAGTCGGCCGTACCTACGAGCAGTACTTC. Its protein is CASSLVGRTYEQYF.

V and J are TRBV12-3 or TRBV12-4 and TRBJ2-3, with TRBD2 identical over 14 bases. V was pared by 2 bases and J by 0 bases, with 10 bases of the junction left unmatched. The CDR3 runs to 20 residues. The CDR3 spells CASSLRQGTSGRSSTDTQYF. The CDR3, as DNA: TGTGCCAGCAGTTTACGACAGGGGACTAGCGGGAGATCTAGCACAGATACGCAGTATTTT.

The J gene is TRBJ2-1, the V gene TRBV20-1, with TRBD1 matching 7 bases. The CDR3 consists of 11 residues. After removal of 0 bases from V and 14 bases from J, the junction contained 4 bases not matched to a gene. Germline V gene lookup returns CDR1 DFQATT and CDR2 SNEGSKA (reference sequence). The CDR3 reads CSAREGQGEFF. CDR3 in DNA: TGCAGTGCTAGAGAAGGGCAGGGGGAGTTCTTC.

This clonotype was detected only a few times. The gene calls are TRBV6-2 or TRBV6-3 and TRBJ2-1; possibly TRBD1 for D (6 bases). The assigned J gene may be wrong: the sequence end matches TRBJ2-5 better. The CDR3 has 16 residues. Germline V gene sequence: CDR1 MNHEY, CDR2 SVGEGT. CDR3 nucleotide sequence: TGTGCCAGCAGGGGCATGGACTCGACAGGTTCGGAGACCCAGTACTTC. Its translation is CASRGMDSTGSETQYF.

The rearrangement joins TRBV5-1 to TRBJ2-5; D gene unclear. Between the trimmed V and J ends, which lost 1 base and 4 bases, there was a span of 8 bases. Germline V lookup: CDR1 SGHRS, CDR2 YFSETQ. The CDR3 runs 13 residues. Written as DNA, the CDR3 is TGCGCCAGCAGCTTGCGGCAGTTAGAGACCCAGTACTTC. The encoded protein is CASSLRQLETQYF.

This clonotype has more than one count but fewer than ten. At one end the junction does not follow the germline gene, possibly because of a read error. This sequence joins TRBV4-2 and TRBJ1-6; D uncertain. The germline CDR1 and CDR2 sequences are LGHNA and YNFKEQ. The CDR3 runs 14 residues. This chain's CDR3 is CASSQERRASPLHF. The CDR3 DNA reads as TGTGCCAGCAGCCAAGAAAGGAGGGCTTCACCCCTCCATTTT.

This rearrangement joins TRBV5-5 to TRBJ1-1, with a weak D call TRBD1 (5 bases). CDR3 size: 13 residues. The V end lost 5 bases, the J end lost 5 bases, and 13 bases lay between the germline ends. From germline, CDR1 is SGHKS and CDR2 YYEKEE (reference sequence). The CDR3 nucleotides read TGTGCCAGCAGTTTGCTGGGGGGGACTGAAGCTTTCTTT. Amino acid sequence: CASSLLGGTEAFF.

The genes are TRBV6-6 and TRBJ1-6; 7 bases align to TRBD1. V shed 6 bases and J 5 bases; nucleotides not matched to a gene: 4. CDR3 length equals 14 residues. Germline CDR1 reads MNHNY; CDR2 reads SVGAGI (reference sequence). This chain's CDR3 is CASRDQGDNSPLHF. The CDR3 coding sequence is TGTGCCAGCAGAGATCAGGGGGATAATTCACCCCTCCACTTT.

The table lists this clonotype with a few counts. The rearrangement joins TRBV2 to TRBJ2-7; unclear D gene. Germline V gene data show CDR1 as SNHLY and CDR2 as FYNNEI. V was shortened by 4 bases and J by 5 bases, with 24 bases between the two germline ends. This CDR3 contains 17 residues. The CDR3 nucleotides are TGTGCCAGCAGTGGGCGGAGAGACTTCACCCTTCGGGACGAGCAGTACTTC. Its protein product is CASSGRRDFTLRDEQYF.

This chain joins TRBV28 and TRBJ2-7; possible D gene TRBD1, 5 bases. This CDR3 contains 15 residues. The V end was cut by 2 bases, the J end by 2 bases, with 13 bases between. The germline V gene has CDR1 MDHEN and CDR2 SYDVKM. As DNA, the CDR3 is TGTGCCAGCAGTTTAGAAGGGGCCTTGGCCTACGAGCAGTACTTC. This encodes CASSLEGALAYEQYF.

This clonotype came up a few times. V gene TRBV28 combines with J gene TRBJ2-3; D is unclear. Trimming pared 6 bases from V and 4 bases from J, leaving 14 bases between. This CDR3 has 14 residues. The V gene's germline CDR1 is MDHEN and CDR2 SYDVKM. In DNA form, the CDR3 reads TGTGCCAGCAGCTCCCCGGCACTCCCAGATACGCAGTATTTT. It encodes CASSSPALPDTQYF.

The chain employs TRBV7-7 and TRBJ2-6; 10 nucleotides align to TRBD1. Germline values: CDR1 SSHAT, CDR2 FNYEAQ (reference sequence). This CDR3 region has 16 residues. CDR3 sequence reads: CADGTGECAGANVLTF. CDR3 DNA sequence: TGTGCTGACGGGACAGGGGAGTGTGCTGGGGCCAACGTCCTGACTTTC.

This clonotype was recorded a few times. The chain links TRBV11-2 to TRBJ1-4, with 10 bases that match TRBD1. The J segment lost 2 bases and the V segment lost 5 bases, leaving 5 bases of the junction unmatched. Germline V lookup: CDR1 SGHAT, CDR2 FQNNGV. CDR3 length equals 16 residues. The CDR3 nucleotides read TGTGCCAGCAGCAAGCCGGGACAGGGGACTAATGAAAAACTGTTTTTT. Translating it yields CASSKPGQGTNEKLFF.

This chain's CDR3 is CASSHGTGYYEQYF. CDR3 nucleotides: TGTGCCAGCAGCCACGGAACAGGGTACTACGAGCAGTACTTC. The V and J genes are TRBV7-2 and TRBJ2-5, with a weak D call TRBD1 (6 bases). The better agreement between TRBJ2-7 and the DNA end casts doubt on the J call. In germline, CDR1 is SGHTA, CDR2 FQGNSA. CDR3 size: 14 residues.

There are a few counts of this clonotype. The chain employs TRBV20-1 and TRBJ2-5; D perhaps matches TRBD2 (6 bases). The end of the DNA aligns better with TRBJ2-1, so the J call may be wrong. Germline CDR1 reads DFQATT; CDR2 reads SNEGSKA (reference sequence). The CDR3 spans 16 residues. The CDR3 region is CSAIGADGSMRNEQFF. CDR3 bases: TGCAGTGCTATTGGTGCTGACGGGAGTATGAGGAATGAGCAGTTCTTC.

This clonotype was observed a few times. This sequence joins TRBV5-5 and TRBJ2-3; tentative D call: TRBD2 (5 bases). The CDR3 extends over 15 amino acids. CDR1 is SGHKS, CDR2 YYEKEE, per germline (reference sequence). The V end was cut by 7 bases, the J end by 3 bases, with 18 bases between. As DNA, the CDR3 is TGTGCCAGCGGACCCGGCGGGTACGGTACAGATACGCAGTATTTT. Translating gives CASGPGGYGTDTQYF.

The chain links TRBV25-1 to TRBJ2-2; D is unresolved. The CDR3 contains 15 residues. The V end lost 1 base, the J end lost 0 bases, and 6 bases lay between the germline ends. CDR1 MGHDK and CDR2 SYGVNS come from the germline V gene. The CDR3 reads CASSELTSNTGELFF. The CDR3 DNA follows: TGTGCCAGCAGTGAATTAACGTCGAACACCGGGGAGCTGTTTTTT.

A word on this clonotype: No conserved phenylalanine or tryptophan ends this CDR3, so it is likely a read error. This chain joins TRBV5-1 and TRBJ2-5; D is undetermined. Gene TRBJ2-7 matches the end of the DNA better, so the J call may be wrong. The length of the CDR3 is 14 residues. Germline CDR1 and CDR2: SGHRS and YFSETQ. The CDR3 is CASRLGTPVDEQYL. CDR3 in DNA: TGCGCCAGCAGATTGGGAACGCCGGTCGACGAGCAGTACCTC.